These 22 T cell receptor beta chains originate from one sample sequenced in a study of blood T cells in healthy people across ages. The use of a sample-barcoded 5' primer and a J-beta primer mix characterized a second PCR of about 7 to 12 cycles. From the 5' RACE reads, TCRdb called clonotypes with MiXCR, one entry per CDR3 protein. The sample includes roughly 930,000 distinct CDR3 sequences, about 48% seen only once; the top ten take about an eighth. Sequenced material: blood. These receptors originate from a man between 25 and 39 years old in good health.

This clonotype was picked up a small number of times. The chain employs TRBV6-5 and TRBJ2-7, with 12 bases aligning to TRBD1. V lost 5 bases, J lost 6 bases, and 5 bases stayed unmatched. The CDR3 runs 14 residues. The germline CDR1 and CDR2 sequences are MNHEY and SVGAGI. CDR3 loop: CASSRDRGRLEQYF. In nucleotides, the CDR3 is TGTGCCAGCAGTAGGGACAGGGGGCGTCTCGAGCAGTACTTC.

In this sample, this clonotype turned up a few times. This chain connects TRBV7-2 to TRBJ2-2; D perhaps matches TRBD1 (5 bases). V was clipped by 1 base and J by 7 bases, with 13 bases between them. CDR1 and CDR2 from the germline V gene are SGHTA and FQGNSA. The CDR3 totals 15 residues. CDR3 sequence: CASSLVQGSVGELFF. The CDR3 bases are TGTGCCAGCAGCTTAGTGCAGGGCTCCGTCGGGGAGCTGTTTTTT.

This clonotype was picked up a small number of times. The gene calls are TRBV29-1 and TRBJ2-7; no reliable D call. The ends were cut back, 8 bases at V and 7 bases at J, with 21 bases in the middle. The CDR3 spans 13 residues. Germline CDR1 reads SQVTM; CDR2 reads ANQGSEA. The CDR3 is CSTQTVGSNEQYF. CDR3 nucleotide sequence: TGCAGCACCCAGACGGTGGGCTCTAATGAGCAGTACTTC.

This chain joins TRBV27 and TRBJ2-7, with 10 positions matching TRBD2. J was trimmed by 3 bases and V by 7 bases; bases with no gene match: 12. CDR1 and CDR2 (germline): MNHEY, SMNVEV (reference sequence). The CDR3 sequence is 16 residues long. Here the CDR3 DNA reads TGTGCCAGCAAGCGATTTAGCGGGGGGACCGTCTACGAGCAGTACTTC. Translating it yields CASKRFSGGTVYEQYF.

This clonotype showed up just a few times. V is TRBV28 and J is TRBJ2-7; 8 bases are a match to TRBD1. The V and J ends lost 1 base and 5 bases, in that order; junction bases with no gene match: 7. The CDR3 contains 15 residues. Looked up from germline, CDR1 is MDHEN and CDR2 is SYDVKM. The CDR3 loop reads CASSLFGRGQDEQYF. The CDR3, as DNA: TGTGCCAGCAGTTTATTCGGCAGGGGGCAAGACGAGCAGTACTTC.

The chain is built from TRBV10-3 and TRBJ1-2, with 10 bases that match TRBD1. The CDR3 runs 14 residues. Losses at the gene ends were 7 bases for V and 6 bases for J; bases not matched to a gene: 8. CDR1 is ENHRY and CDR2 is SYGVKD in the germline V gene. The CDR3 reads CAINPGQGNDGYTF. CDR3 coding DNA: TGTGCCATCAATCCGGGACAGGGGAATGATGGCTACACCTTC.

V usage is TRBV7-3 and J usage is TRBJ2-3, with D possibly being TRBD2 (6 bases). The germline V gene has CDR1 SGHTA and CDR2 FQGTGA. This CDR3 is 15 amino acids long. Trimming pared 5 bases from V and 1 base from J, leaving 13 bases between. The CDR3 loop reads CASSQLAAGTDTQYF. The DNA for the CDR3 is TGTGCCAGCAGCCAACTAGCTGCGGGCACAGATACGCAGTATTTT.

The chain employs TRBV12-3 or TRBV12-4 and TRBJ2-7; 10 bases are shared with TRBD2. The trim removed 6 bases at V and 5 bases at J, leaving 4 bases unmatched. The CDR3 length is 13 residues. CDR3 protein: CASRPTSGDEQYF. As DNA, the CDR3 is TGTGCCAGCAGGCCAACTAGCGGGGACGAGCAGTACTTC.

The chain employs TRBV7-2 and TRBJ1-4, with D maybe TRBD1 (5 bases). This CDR3 is 14 amino acids long. The germline CDR1 and CDR2 sequences are SGHTA and FQGNSA. Trimming stripped 0 bases from V and 8 bases from J, with 10 bases between. The CDR3 sequence is CASSLARVAEKLFF. The CDR3 coding sequence is TGTGCCAGCAGCTTAGCCAGGGTAGCCGAAAAACTGTTTTTT.

This clonotype was found a few times. V and J are TRBV7-9 and TRBJ1-2; 9 positions match TRBD1. V lost 5 bases to trimming and J lost 8 bases; unmatched junction nucleotides: 9. Germline lookup yields CDR1 SEHNR and CDR2 FQNEAQ (reference sequence). This CDR3 comprises 14 residues. The CDR3 protein is CASSDTGTGKGYTF. The CDR3 DNA is TGTGCCAGCAGCGACACCGGGACAGGGAAGGGCTACACCTTC.

The chain employs TRBV6-5 and TRBJ2-1; a weak D match, TRBD2 (6 bases). Trimming removed 7 bases from V and 7 bases from J, with 17 bases in between. There are 14 residues in the CDR3. CDR1 MNHEY and CDR2 SVGAGI come from the germline V gene. Here the CDR3 reads CASTGTALRNEQFF. The CDR3 DNA is TGTGCCAGCACCGGGACTGCGTTACGGAATGAGCAGTTCTTC.

As to this clonotype: A read error may account for a junction end that differs from germline. V is TRBV4-2 and J is TRBJ2-7; D could derive from TRBD1 or TRBD2 (5 bases each). There are 15 residues in the CDR3. Germline CDR1 is LGHNA and CDR2 is YNFKEQ. CDR3 coding DNA: TGTGCCAGCAGCCAAGACGGGACGGTAACCTACGAGCGGTACTTC. It encodes CASSQDGTVTYERYF.

The chain links TRBV14 to TRBJ2-7, with 7 nucleotides matching TRBD2. The CDR3 contains 13 residues. Per the germline V gene, CDR1 is SGHDN and CDR2 is FVKESK. Losses at the gene ends were 3 bases for V and 5 bases for J; bases not matched to a gene: 4. In DNA form, the CDR3 reads TGTGCCAGCAGCCACCCAACTAGCGACGAGCAGTACTTC. Protein sequence: CASSHPTSDEQYF.

This clonotype was counted a few times. The V and J genes are TRBV4-3 and TRBJ2-7; D remains ambiguous. This CDR3 has 13 amino acids. The germline V gene encodes CDR1 LGHNA and CDR2 YSLEER. Trimming took off 1 base at V and 3 bases at J, with 7 bases between the two ends. The CDR3 region is CASSQVGSYEQYF. The CDR3 region has the DNA TGCGCCAGCAGCCAAGTGGGCAGCTACGAGCAGTACTTC.

This chain uses TRBV4-3 with TRBJ2-3; no firm D call. With 0 bases removed from V and 2 bases from J, the gap between germline ends came to 15 bases. Germline lookup yields CDR1 LGHNA and CDR2 YSLEER. CDR3 size: 17 residues. CDR3 in amino acids: CASSQERSLTPTDTQYF. CDR3 bases: TGCGCCAGCAGCCAAGAAAGAAGTTTAACCCCCACAGATACGCAGTATTTT.

In its sample, this clonotype was seen once. CDR3: CASSLYSNSNQPQHF. As DNA, the CDR3 is TGTGCCAGCAGTTTATACAGCAATAGCAATCAGCCCCAGCATTTT. The chain combines TRBV28 with TRBJ1-5; D gene uncertain. CDR1 and CDR2 (germline): MDHEN, SYDVKM. V shed 1 base and J shed 0 bases, with 7 bases lying between them. There are 15 residues in the CDR3.

V and J are TRBV5-1 and TRBJ2-1; weak D call: TRBD1 (5 bases). The CDR3 sequence is 16 residues long. Looked up from germline, CDR1 is SGHRS and CDR2 is YFSETQ. V lost 4 bases to trimming and J lost 4 bases, with 18 bases between them. The CDR3 loop is CASSPPQGLLYNEQFF. CDR3 in DNA: TGCGCCAGCAGCCCCCCCCAGGGTTTATTGTACAATGAGCAGTTCTTC.

V gene TRBV3-1 combines with J gene TRBJ2-2, with a possible D match to TRBD2 (6 bases). Germline V gives CDR1 LGHDT, CDR2 YNNKEL (reference sequence). V was shortened by 0 bases and J by 4 bases, with 12 bases between the two germline ends. The CDR3 extends over 16 amino acids. The CDR3 region has the DNA TGTGCCAGCAGCCAAGAGCGCGGGGTAGGCACCGGGGAGCTGTTTTTT. Protein sequence: CASSQERGVGTGELFF. Drawing the rest from reference TRBV3-1 and TRBJ2-2, the complete variable domain is DTAVSQTPKYLVTQMGNDKSIKCEQNLGHDTMYWYKQDSKKFLKIMFSYNNKELIINETVPNRFSPKSPDKAHLNLHINSLELGDSAVYFCASSQERGVGTGELFFGEGSRLTVL.

The chain carries TRBV5-1 and TRBJ2-3, with D perhaps matching TRBD2 (6 bases). Germline V gives CDR1 SGHRS, CDR2 YFSETQ. The V gene lost 0 bases and the J gene lost 4 bases, with 9 bases spanning the gap. The CDR3 is 14 amino acids. CDR3 region: CASSLGEAADTQYF. The CDR3 nucleotides read TGCGCCAGCAGCTTGGGGGAGGCCGCAGATACGCAGTATTTT.

The rearrangement uses TRBV28 and TRBJ2-5; D assignment may be TRBD1 or TRBD2 (5 bases each). The J call is uncertain, as TRBJ2-7 better fits the DNA end. This CDR3 comprises 15 residues. The germline V gene encodes CDR1 MDHEN and CDR2 SYDVKM. DNA of the CDR3: TGTGCCAGCAGTGCCCGCGAGGGGTTTTGGTACGAGCAGTACTTC. Translated, it gives CASSAREGFWYEQYF.

This clonotype has just a few counts. The rearrangement uses TRBV10-3 and TRBJ1-2; 7 positions agree with TRBD1. Unmatched junction bases numbered 4, after V lost 4 bases and J lost 8 bases. Germline V gene sequence: CDR1 ENHRY, CDR2 SYGVKD. The CDR3 is 12 residues long. CDR3 coding DNA: TGTGCCATCAGTGGACAGGGAAAGGGCTACACCTTC. It is translated as CAISGQGKGYTF.

V usage is TRBV20-1 and J usage is TRBJ2-5, with 8 bases fitting TRBD1. The end of the DNA is better explained by TRBJ2-7, so the J call may be wrong. The CDR3 is 11 residues long. The V gene's germline CDR1 is DFQATT and CDR2 SNEGSKA (reference sequence). CDR3: CSAMDRDEQYF. The CDR3 DNA sequence: TGCAGTGCTATGGACAGGGACGAGCAGTACTTC.